The source of this TCR beta chain is a study of cytomegalovirus exposure and HLA in healthy donors. CDR3 length: 14 amino acids. V lost 5 bases and J 0 bases, leaving 9 bases between the germline ends. Germline CDR1 reads LNHDA; CDR2 reads SQIVND (reference sequence). This clone was seen only a few times. The antigen remains unidentified. General study points: The authors assumed roughly uniform sequencing depth across donors for presence/absence analyses.

The PCR was carried out with 60 Vbeta primers and 13 Jbeta primers. Per the original methods: Later work found 65 million to 85 million unique TCR beta chains, with 9 million to 13 million shared. Clones were read by immunoSEQ multiplex PCR, and TCRdb kept only the in-frame ones, dropping some. The V and J calls and clone size come from that table; D and trimming were worked out from the DNA. The repertoire holds about 120,000 clones, about 75% seen once, with approximately 30% in the top ten. The specimen was PBMCs. This chain uses TRBV19 with TRBJ2-3; tentative D call: TRBD2 (6 bases). This TCR came from a man aged 60 to 75 in good health and CMV-seropositive. CDR3 DNA: TGTGCCAGTAGTGTTAGCGGAAGCACAGATACGCAGTATTTT. Its translation is CASSVSGSTDTQYF.